A selection of T cell receptor beta chains follows, all from one sample in a study of blood T cells in healthy people across ages. MiXCR, run by TCRdb on the 5' RACE reads, gives a single entry per CDR3 protein. The data contain hundreds of thousands of distinct CDR3 sequences, 55% to 70% of them singletons. The sequenced sample consisted of blood. These receptors came from a man in his thirties or forties in good health. The CDR3 runs from the conserved cysteine through the conserved F or W.

J gene,V gene,CDR3 protein
TRBJ2-5,TRBV28,CASSFGGLEETQYF
TRBJ2-5,TRBV12-3/TRBV12-4,CASSFTGRETQYF
-,TRBV4-3,CASSQDLWEGYEQYF
TRBJ2-4,TRBV20-1,CSARSRGRSEQYF
TRBJ2-1,TRBV27,CASSLSGEAMRGEQFF
TRBJ1-5,TRBV6-6,CASSQGHGGQPQHF
TRBJ2-1,TRBV6-2/TRBV6-3,CASSDSSYNEQFF
TRBJ1-6,TRBV4-2,CASSQEPGAYNSPLHF
TRBJ2-5,TRBV28,CANRTDRLAGDQETQYF
TRBJ2-1,TRBV4-1,CASSPGGGHGNEQFF
TRBJ1-4,TRBV30,CAWGALGQPNEKLFF
-,TRBV13,CASSLRGGSEQYF
TRBJ2-1,TRBV6-1,CATAASSSYNEQFF
-,TRBV4-1,CASSQTDRAYAETQYF
TRBJ2-1,TRBV25-1,CASSEISGSYNEQFF
TRBJ2-7,TRBV20-1,CSANSPLTSRAYEQYF
TRBJ2-5,TRBV20-1,CSARVQATQYF
TRBJ2-5,TRBV20-1,CSASVTSGRGTQYF
TRBJ2-5,TRBV6-2/TRBV6-3,CASSYGAFSVETQYF
-,TRBV4-3,CASSQDPGLAGSYNEQYF
TRBJ2-1,TRBV29-1,CSAASPGLAVWDEQFF
TRBJ2-3,TRBV29-1,CSVPGFSTDTQYF
TRBJ1-1,TRBV12-3/TRBV12-4,CASSFGGRGFTEAFF
TRBJ2-1,TRBV11-2,CASSSALGKQFF
TRBJ2-1,TRBV3-1,CASSHENGADEQFF
TRBJ1-2,TRBV7-2,CASSLAAGTGGAYGYTF
TRBJ2-7,TRBV20-1,CSARVNTGQSYEQYF
TRBJ2-3,TRBV24-1,CATSDGVGTDTQYF
TRBJ1-2,TRBV20-1,CSATGTGTSNYGYTF
TRBJ2-1,TRBV2,CASSALQGNYNEQFF
TRBJ2-3,TRBV27,CASSLGTATSTDTQYF
TRBJ2-3,TRBV29-1,CSVVRGPDTQYF
TRBJ2-7,TRBV5-1,CASSLAGRMDEQYF
TRBJ2-3,TRBV20-1,CSAGGDTQYF
TRBJ1-5,TRBV20-1,CSAVRGTDDRPQHF
TRBJ2-3,TRBV7-3,CASSLMAGVSDTQYF
TRBJ2-7,TRBV29-1,CSVVELGGSYEQYF
TRBJ2-3,TRBV7-2,CASSLSIGRVDTQYF
-,TRBV6-5,CASSSPAGGNSYEQYF
TRBJ1-1,TRBV20-1,CSARTGINTEAFF
-,TRBV6-5,CASSYEGGRPFEQYF
TRBJ2-7,TRBV12-3/TRBV12-4,CASSFGEGWYEQYF
TRBJ1-4,TRBV5-5,CASSFENEKLFF
TRBJ2-7,TRBV5-5,CASSLVLDGYEQYF
TRBJ2-3,TRBV5-1,CASSLDGSPQDTQYF
TRBJ2-6,TRBV4-3,CASSQDRRQGDPSGANVLTF
TRBJ2-3,TRBV29-1,CSVEDRWGEDTQYF
TRBJ1-5,TRBV15,CATSASVWQPQHF
TRBJ2-1,TRBV7-2,CASRGTSGGGEQFF
TRBJ2-1,TRBV7-2,CASSLFGGLYNEQFF
TRBJ2-5,TRBV20-1,CVIAGERETQYF
TRBJ1-2,TRBV6-5,CASSYFGSPGDGYTF
TRBJ2-1,TRBV7-8,CASSPPIRLGTYNEQFF